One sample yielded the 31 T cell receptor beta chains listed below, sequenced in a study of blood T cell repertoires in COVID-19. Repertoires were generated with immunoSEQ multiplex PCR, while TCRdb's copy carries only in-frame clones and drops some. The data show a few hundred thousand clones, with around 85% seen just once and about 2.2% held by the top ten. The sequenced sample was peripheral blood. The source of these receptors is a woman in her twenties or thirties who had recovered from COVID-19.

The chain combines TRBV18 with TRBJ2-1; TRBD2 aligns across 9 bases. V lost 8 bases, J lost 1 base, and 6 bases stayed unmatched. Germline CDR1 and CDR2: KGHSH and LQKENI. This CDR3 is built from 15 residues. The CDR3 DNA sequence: TGTGCCAGCGACTTAGCGGGGGTTTCCTACAATGAGCAGTTCTTC. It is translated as CASDLAGVSYNEQFF.

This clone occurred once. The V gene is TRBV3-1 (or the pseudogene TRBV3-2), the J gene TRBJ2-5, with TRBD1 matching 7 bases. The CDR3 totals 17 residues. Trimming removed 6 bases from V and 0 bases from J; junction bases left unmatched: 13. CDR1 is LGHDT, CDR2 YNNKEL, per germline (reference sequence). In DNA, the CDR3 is TGTGCCAGCAGTCCCACAGGGGATGGCGACCACCAAGAGACCCAGTACTTC. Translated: CASSPTGDGDHQETQYF.

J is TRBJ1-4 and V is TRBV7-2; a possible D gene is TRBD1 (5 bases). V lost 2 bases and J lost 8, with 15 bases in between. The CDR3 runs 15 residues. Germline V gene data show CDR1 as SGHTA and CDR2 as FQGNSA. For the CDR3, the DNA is TGTGCCAGCAGCTTAAGATTCGGGGGTGGCGAAAAACTGTTTTTT. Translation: CASSLRFGGGEKLFF.

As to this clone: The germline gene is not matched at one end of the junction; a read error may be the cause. The CDR3 reads CASSEEEVVGF. In DNA, the CDR3 is TGTGCCAGCAGTGAAGAGGAGGTGGTGGGTTTC. The J gene is TRBJ1-2, the V gene TRBV2; D unresolved. Looked up from germline, CDR1 is SNHLY and CDR2 is FYNNEI. The length of the CDR3 is 11 residues. The full variable domain, in which reference TRBV2 and TRBJ1-2 provide the parts outside the CDR3, is EPEVTQTPSHQVTQMGQEVILRCVPISNHLYFYWYRQILGQKVEFLVSFYNNEISEKSEIFDDQFSVERPDGSNFTLKIRSTKLEDSAMYFCASSEEEVVGFGSGTRLTVV.

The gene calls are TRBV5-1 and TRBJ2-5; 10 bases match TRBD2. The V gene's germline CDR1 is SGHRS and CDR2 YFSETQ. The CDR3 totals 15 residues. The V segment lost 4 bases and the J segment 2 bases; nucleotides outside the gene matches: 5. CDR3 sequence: CASSVGTSVQETQYF. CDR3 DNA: TGCGCCAGCAGCGTTGGGACTAGCGTTCAAGAGACCCAGTACTTC. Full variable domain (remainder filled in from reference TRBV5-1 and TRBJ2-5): KAGVTQTPRYLIKTRGQQVTLSCSPISGHRSVSWYQQTPGQGLQFLFEYFSETQRNKGNFPGRFSGRQFSNSRSEMNVSTLELGDSALYLCASSVGTSVQETQYFGPGTRLLVL.

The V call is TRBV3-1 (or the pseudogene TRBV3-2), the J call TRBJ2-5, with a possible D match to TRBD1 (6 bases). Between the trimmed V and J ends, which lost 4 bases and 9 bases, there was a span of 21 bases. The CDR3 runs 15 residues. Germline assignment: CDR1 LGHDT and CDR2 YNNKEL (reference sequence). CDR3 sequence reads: CASSPPRNSQGPQYF. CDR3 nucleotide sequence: TGTGCCAGCAGCCCCCCCCGAAACTCGCAGGGGCCCCAGTACTTC.

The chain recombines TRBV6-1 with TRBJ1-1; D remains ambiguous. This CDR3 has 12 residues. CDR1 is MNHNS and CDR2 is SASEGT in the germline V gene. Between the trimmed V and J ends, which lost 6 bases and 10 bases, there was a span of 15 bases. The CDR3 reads CASSDRGRRAFF. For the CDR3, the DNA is TGTGCCAGCAGCGACCGGGGTAGGCGAGCTTTCTTT.

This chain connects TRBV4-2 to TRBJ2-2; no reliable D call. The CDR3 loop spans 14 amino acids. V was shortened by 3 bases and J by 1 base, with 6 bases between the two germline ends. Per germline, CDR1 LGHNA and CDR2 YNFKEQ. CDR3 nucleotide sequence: TGTGCCAGCAGCCATAGTAAGAACACCGGGGAGCTGTTTTTT. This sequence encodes CASSHSKNTGELFF.

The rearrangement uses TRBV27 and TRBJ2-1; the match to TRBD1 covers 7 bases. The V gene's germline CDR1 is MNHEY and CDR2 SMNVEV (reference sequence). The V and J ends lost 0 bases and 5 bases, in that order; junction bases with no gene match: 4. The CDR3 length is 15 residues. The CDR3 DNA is TGTGCCAGCAGTTTATCGGGACAGAGAAACAATGAGCAGTTCTTC. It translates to CASSLSGQRNNEQFF.

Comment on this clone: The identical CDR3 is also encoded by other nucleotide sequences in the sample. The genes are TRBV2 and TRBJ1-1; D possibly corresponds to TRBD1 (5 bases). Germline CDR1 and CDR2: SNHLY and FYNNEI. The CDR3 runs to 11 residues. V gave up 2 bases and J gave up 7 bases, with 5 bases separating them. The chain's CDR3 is CASSERGEAFF. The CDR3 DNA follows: TGTGCCAGCAGTGAAAGGGGTGAAGCTTTCTTT. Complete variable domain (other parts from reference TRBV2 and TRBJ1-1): EPEVTQTPSHQVTQMGQEVILRCVPISNHLYFYWYRQILGQKVEFLVSFYNNEISEKSEIFDDQFSVERPDGSNFTLKIRSTKLEDSAMYFCASSERGEAFFGQGTRLTVV.

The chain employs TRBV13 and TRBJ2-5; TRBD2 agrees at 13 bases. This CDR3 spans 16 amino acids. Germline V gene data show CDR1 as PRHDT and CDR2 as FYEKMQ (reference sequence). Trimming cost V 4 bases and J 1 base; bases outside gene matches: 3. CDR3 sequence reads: CASSSWTSGSQETQYF. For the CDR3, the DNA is TGTGCCAGCAGCTCTTGGACTAGCGGGAGCCAAGAGACCCAGTACTTC.

DNA of the CDR3: TGTGCCAGCTCACCACCGCCGGGGACCTACGAGCAGTACTTC. Residues: CASSPPPGTYEQYF. This chain connects TRBV18 to TRBJ2-7; D may be TRBD2 (5 bases). The CDR3 extends over 14 amino acids. From germline, CDR1 is KGHSH and CDR2 LQKENI. V dropped 0 bases and J dropped 2 bases, with 8 bases sitting between them.

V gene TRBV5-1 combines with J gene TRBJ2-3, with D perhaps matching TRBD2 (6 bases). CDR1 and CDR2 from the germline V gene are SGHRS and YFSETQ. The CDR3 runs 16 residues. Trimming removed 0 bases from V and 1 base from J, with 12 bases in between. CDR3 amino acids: CASSLAGGARTDTQYF. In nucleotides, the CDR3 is TGCGCCAGCAGCTTGGCGGGCGGGGCGCGCACAGATACGCAGTATTTT.

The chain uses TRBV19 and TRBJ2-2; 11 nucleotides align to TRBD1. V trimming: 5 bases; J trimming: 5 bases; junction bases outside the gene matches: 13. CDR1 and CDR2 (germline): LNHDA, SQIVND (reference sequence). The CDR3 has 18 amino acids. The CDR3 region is CASSAWTGGAPRTGELFF. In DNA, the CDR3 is TGTGCCAGTAGTGCGTGGACAGGGGGCGCCCCTAGGACCGGGGAGCTGTTTTTT.

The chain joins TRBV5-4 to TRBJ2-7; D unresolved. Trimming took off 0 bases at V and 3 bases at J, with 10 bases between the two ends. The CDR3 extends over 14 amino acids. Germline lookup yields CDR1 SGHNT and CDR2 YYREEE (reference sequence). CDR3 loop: CASSLVGSIYEQYF. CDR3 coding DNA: TGTGCCAGCAGCTTGGTGGGCAGCATCTACGAGCAGTACTTC.

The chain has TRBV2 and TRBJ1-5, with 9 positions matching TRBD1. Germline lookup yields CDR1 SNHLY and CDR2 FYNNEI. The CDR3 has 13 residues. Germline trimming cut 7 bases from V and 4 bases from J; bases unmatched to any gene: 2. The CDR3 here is CASTGQGNQPQHF. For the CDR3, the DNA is TGTGCCAGCACCGGACAGGGGAATCAGCCCCAGCATTTT.

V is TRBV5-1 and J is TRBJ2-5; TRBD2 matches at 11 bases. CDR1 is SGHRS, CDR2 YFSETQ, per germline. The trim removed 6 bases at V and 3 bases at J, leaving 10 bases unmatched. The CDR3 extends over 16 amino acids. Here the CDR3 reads CASILGGLAAEETQYF. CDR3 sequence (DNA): TGCGCCAGCATCCTGGGGGGACTAGCGGCTGAAGAGACCCAGTACTTC.

The CDR3 DNA reads TGTGCCAGCAGCGGGGGGGGCTACGAGCAGTACTTC. Protein sequence: CASSGGGYEQYF. This chain uses TRBV28 with TRBJ2-7; TRBD2 matches 8 bases. The CDR3 spans 12 residues. V was pared by 6 bases and J by 3 bases, with 1 base of the junction left unmatched. CDR1 MDHEN and CDR2 SYDVKM come from the germline V gene. The whole variable domain, filled in from reference TRBV28 and TRBJ2-7, reads DVKVTQSSRYLVKRTGEKVFLECVQDMDHENMFWYRQDPGLGLRLIYFSYDVKMKEKGDIPEGYSVSREKKERFSLILESASTNQTSMYLCASSGGGYEQYFGPGTRLTVT.

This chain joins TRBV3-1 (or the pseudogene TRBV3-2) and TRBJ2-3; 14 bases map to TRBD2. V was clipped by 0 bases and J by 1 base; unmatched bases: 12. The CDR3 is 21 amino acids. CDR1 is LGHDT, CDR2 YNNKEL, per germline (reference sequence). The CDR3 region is CASSQEPPQRLAGGRTDTQYF. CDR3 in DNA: TGTGCCAGCAGCCAAGAACCCCCTCAGAGACTAGCGGGGGGGCGCACAGATACGCAGTATTTT.

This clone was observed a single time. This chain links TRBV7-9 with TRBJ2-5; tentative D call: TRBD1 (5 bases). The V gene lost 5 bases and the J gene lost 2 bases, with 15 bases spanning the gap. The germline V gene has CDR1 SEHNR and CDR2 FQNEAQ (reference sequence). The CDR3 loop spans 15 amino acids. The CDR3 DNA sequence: TGTGCCAGCAGCAATGACAGAGCCTTTCAAGAGACCCAGTACTTC. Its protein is CASSNDRAFQETQYF.

The CDR3 protein is CASTRIGGARETQYF. CDR3 nucleotide sequence: TGTGCCAGCACCCGAATAGGCGGGGCGAGAGAGACCCAGTACTTC. The chain carries TRBV6-5 and TRBJ2-5; the D gene is possibly TRBD2 (6 bases). CDR1 is MNHEY and CDR2 is SVGAGI in the germline V gene. This CDR3 spans 15 amino acids. V was shortened by 7 bases and J by 4 bases, with 19 bases between the two germline ends.

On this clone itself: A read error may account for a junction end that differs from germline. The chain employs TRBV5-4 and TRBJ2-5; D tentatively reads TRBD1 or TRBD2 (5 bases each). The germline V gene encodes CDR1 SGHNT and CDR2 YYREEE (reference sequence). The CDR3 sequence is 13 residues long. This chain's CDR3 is CASNLGVEKTQYF. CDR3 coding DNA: TGTGCCAGCAACTTGGGGGTGGAGAAGACCCAGTACTTC.

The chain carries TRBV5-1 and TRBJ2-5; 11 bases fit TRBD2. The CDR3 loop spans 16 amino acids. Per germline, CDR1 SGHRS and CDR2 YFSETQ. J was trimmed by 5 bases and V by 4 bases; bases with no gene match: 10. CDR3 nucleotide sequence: TGCGCCAGCAGCGTCGGTAGCGGGGGGGCTCGGGAGACCCAGTACTTC. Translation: CASSVGSGGARETQYF.

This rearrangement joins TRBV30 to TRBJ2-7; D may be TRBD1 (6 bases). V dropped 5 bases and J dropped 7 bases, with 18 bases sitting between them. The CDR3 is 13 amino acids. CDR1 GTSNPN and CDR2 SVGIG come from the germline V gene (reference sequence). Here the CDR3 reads CAWSGDILLEQYF. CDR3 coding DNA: TGTGCCTGGTCCGGGGACATTCTTCTGGAGCAGTACTTC.

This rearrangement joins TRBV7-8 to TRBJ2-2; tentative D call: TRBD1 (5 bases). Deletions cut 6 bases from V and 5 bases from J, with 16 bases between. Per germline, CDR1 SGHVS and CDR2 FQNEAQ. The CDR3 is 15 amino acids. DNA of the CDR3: TGTGCCAGCAGACTTGACAGCCTGGGGACCGGGGAGCTGTTTTTT. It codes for CASRLDSLGTGELFF.

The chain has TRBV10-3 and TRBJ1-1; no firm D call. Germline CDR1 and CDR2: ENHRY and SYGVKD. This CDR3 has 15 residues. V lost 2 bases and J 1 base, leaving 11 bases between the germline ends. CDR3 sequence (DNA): TGTGCCATCAGTGAGCGGGGAGTGCGGAACACTGAAGCTTTCTTT. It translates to CAISERGVRNTEAFF.

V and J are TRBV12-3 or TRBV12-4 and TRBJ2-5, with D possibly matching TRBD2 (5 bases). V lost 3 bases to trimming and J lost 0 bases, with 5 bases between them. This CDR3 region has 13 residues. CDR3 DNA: TGTGCCAGCAGTTTGGACTACCAAGAGACCCAGTACTTC. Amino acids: CASSLDYQETQYF.

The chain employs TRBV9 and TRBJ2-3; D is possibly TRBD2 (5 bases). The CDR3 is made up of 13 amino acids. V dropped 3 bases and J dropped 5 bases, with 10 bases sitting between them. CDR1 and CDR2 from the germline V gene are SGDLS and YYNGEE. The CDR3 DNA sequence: TGTGCCAGCAGCGCTCCGAGCGGAGATACGCAGTATTTT. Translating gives CASSAPSGDTQYF.

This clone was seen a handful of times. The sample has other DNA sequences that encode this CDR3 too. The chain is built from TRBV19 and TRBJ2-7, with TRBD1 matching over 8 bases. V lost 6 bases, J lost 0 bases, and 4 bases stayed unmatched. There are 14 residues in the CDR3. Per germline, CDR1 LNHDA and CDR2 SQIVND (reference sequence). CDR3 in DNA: TGTGCCAGTAGCCGACAGGGGACCTCCTACGAGCAGTACTTC. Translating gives CASSRQGTSYEQYF.

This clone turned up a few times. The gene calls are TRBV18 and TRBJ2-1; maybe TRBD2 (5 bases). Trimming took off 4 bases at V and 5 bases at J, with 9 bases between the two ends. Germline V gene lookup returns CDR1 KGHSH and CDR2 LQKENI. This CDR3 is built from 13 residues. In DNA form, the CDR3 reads TGTGCCAGCTCACAAACTAGAGACAATGAGCAGTTCTTC. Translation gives CASSQTRDNEQFF.

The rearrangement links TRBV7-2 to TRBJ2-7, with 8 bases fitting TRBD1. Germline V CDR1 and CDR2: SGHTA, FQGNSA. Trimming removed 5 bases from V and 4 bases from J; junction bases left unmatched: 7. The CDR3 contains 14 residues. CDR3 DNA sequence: TGTGCCAGCAGCCCGGGACAGGTAATTTACGAGCAGTACTTC. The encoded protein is CASSPGQVIYEQYF.